These T cell receptor beta chains were read from a single sample in a study of blood T cell repertoires in COVID-19. Produced via immunoSEQ multiplex PCR; TCRdb's table is partial and in-frame only. The data contain 340,000 or so clones, 80% to 90% of them singletons. The sequenced material came from peripheral blood. All receptors derive from a man aged 50 to 60 with active or convalescent COVID-19. The CDR3 runs from the conserved cysteine through the conserved F or W. The D gene is left open where the match is weak. Size values are once, few and many counts, or a class for expanded clones, and some rows have none.

clone_size d_call j_call v_call cdr3_aa cdr3_nt
once TRBD2 TRBJ2-7 TRBV20-1 CSASPWTSGRVYEQYF TGCAGTGCTAGTCCTTGGACTAGCGGGAGAGTCTACGAGCAGTACTTC
NA NA TRBJ2-3 TRBV9 CASSVAPLSTDTQYF TGTGCCAGCAGCGTAGCCCCCCTTAGCACAGATACGCAGTATTTT
NA TRBD1 TRBJ2-7 TRBV2 CASRTGQASYEQYF TGTGCCAGCAGGACCGGACAGGCATCCTACGAGCAGTACTTC
NA NA TRBJ1-4 TRBV30 CAWSVLEPTGTNEKLFF TGTGCCTGGAGTGTGTTGGAGCCCACTGGGACTAATGAAAAACTGTTTTTT
once TRBD1 TRBJ1-4 TRBV10-3 CAISQARPGQGDEKLFF TGTGCCATCAGTCAAGCTCGTCCGGGACAGGGGGATGAAAAACTGTTTTTT
NA NA TRBJ2-7 TRBV27 CASSSPGGRDEQYF TGTGCCAGCAGTTCCCCCGGGGGTCGAGACGAGCAGTACTTC
NA TRBD1 TRBJ1-1 TRBV4-1 CASSRQEDRYTEAFF TGCGCCAGCAGCCGACAAGAGGACAGGTACACTGAAGCTTTCTTT
NA NA TRBJ1-4 TRBV29-1 CSVMEDEKLFF TGCAGCGTTATGGAGGATGAAAAACTGTTTTTT
many TRBD2 TRBJ2-7 TRBV2 CASNTRAGTSSYEQYF TGTGCCAGCAATACCAGAGCCGGGACTAGCTCCTACGAGCAGTACTTC
once NA TRBJ1-4 TRBV7-9 CASRRVATNEKLFF TGTGCCAGCAGGCGGGTGGCGACTAATGAAAAACTGTTTTTT
NA TRBD2 TRBJ2-2 TRBV7-3 CASSLNPRGVTGELFF TGTGCCAGCAGCTTAAATCCGCGGGGGGTGACCGGGGAGCTGTTTTTT
NA TRBD1 TRBJ2-7 TRBV7-2 CASSLVGTGGHEQYF TGTGCCAGCAGCTTAGTAGGGACAGGGGGACACGAGCAGTACTTC
NA NA TRBJ2-2 TRBV5-1 CASSLGEAGTGELFF TGCGCCAGCAGCTTGGGGGAGGCGGGCACCGGGGAGCTGTTTTTT
once TRBD2 TRBJ2-1 TRBV5-4 CASSLGLAGGNEQFF TGTGCCAGCAGCTTGGGGCTAGCGGGGGGGAATGAGCAGTTCTTC
NA NA TRBJ1-3 TRBV6-6 CASSTPGGNTIYF TGTGCCAGCAGTACCCCGGGAGGAAACACCATATATTTT
once TRBD1 TRBJ2-7 TRBV28 CASTLGDRVYEQYF TGTGCCAGCACCTTGGGGGACAGGGTCTACGAGCAGTACTTC
once TRBD1 TRBJ1-2 TRBV25-1 CASSPGGARLIYYGYTF TGTGCCAGCAGTCCAGGGGGTGCTCGGCTGATCTACTATGGCTACACCTTC
NA NA TRBJ2-5 TRBV19 CASSKEGETQYF TGTGCCAGTAGTAAGGAGGGGGAGACCCAGTACTTC
NA NA TRBJ2-1 TRBV7-8 CASSSPSYNEQFF TGTGCCAGCAGCTCTCCTTCCTACAATGAGCAGTTCTTC
NA NA TRBJ2-5 TRBV6-6 CASSGSGPETQYF TGTGCCAGCAGTGGGAGCGGGCCAGAGACCCAGTACTTC
NA TRBD2 TRBJ2-2 TRBV15 CATSRETSGTGELFF TGTGCCACCAGCAGAGAAACTAGCGGGACCGGGGAGCTGTTTTTT
NA TRBD1 TRBJ1-2 TRBV5-1 CASSFSGGYGYTF TGCGCCAGCAGCTTCTCAGGGGGTTATGGCTACACCTTC
NA NA TRBJ2-1 TRBV30 CACKRGEQFF TGTGCCTGTAAACGCGGTGAGCAGTTCTTC
NA NA TRBJ1-1 TRBV10-3 CAISESAGGTNTEAFF TGTGCCATCAGTGAGTCCGCGGGGGGGACGAACACTGAAGCTTTCTTT
NA NA TRBJ1-1 TRBV5-4 CASSPKGVTNTEAFF TGTGCCAGCAGCCCCAAGGGGGTGACGAACACTGAAGCTTTCTTT
once NA TRBJ2-5 TRBV5-4 CASSLQSEETQYF TGTGCCAGCAGCTTACAGTCCGAAGAGACCCAGTACTTC
NA TRBD2 TRBJ2-7 TRBV28 CASSRLPGLVEYEQYF TGTGCCAGCAGCAGACTGCCGGGACTAGTTGAATACGAGCAGTACTTC
NA TRBD2 TRBJ2-1 TRBV4-2 CASSGEPGLAGRQFF TGTGCCAGCAGCGGAGAACCGGGACTAGCGGGACGGCAGTTCTTC
NA NA TRBJ2-3 TRBV5-1 CASSFGEVRDTQYF TGCGCCAGCAGCTTTGGAGAAGTAAGAGATACGCAGTATTTT
few NA TRBJ1-1 TRBV7-2 CASSFRFRDTEAFF TGTGCCAGCAGCTTCCGTTTCAGGGACACTGAAGCTTTCTTT
NA TRBD1 TRBJ2-7 TRBV28 CASSLWGQGRSYEQYF TGTGCCAGCAGTTTATGGGGACAGGGCCGCTCCTACGAGCAGTACTTC
NA NA TRBJ2-7 TRBV6-5 CASSYSRLGGEQYF TGTGCCAGCAGTTACTCCCGTTTGGGGGGCGAGCAGTACTTC
NA TRBD2 TRBJ2-2 TRBV2 CASRLAVNTGELFF TGTGCCAGCCGACTAGCGGTAAACACCGGGGAGCTGTTTTTT
NA NA TRBJ2-5 TRBV4-3 CASSSRDLGATQYF TGCGCCAGCAGCTCCCGGGACTTGGGAGCGACCCAGTACTTC
NA NA TRBJ1-4 TRBV9 CASSVDRGGELFF TGTGCCAGCAGCGTAGATCGGGGAGGGGAACTGTTTTTT
NA NA TRBJ2-5 TRBV14 CASSPRLAPSQETQYF TGTGCCAGCAGTCCACGGCTAGCGCCTTCCCAAGAGACCCAGTACTTC
NA TRBD2 TRBJ2-3 TRBV24-1 CATSEPGRTDTQYF TGTGCCACCAGTGAGCCCGGGAGGACAGATACGCAGTATTTT
NA TRBD2 TRBJ2-1 TRBV5-1 CASSLGGRVYNEQFF TGCGCCAGCAGCTTGGGAGGGAGGGTCTACAATGAGCAGTTCTTC
NA NA TRBJ2-7 TRBV5-1 CASSLGQTSSSYEQYF TGCGCCAGCAGCTTAGGACAGACAAGTAGCTCCTACGAGCAGTACTTC
NA NA TRBJ2-7 TRBV9 CASSVAGRPYEQYF TGTGCCAGCAGCGTAGCCGGGAGACCCTACGAGCAGTACTTC
NA NA TRBJ2-7 TRBV14 CASSYQIGGTYEQYF TGTGCCAGCAGCTACCAAATAGGCGGGACCTACGAGCAGTACTTC
NA NA TRBJ2-1 TRBV21-1 CASTRKRTSRGNEQFF TGTGCCAGCACCCGAAAGAGGACTAGTCGGGGCAATGAGCAGTTCTTC
NA NA TRBJ2-5 TRBV5-1 CASSERETQYF TGCGCCAGCAGCGAGAGGGAGACCCAGTACTTC
NA NA TRBJ1-2 TRBV30 CAWSGRRTLVNYGYTF TGTGCCTGGAGTGGGAGGCGGACCTTAGTTAACTATGGCTACACCTTC
NA NA TRBJ2-1 TRBV20-1 CSATGNEQFF TGCAGTGCTACGGGGAATGAGCAGTTCTTC
NA TRBD1 TRBJ2-7 TRBV2 CASSEGKTGHEQYF TGTGCCAGCAGTGAGGGAAAGACAGGGCACGAGCAGTACTTC
NA TRBD1 TRBJ1-5 TRBV5-1 CASSAGQGERPQHF TGCGCCAGCAGCGCAGGACAGGGGGAGCGGCCCCAGCATTTT
NA NA TRBJ1-4 TRBV29-1 CSVGTGGEKLFF TGCAGCGTGGGGACGGGAGGTGAAAAACTGTTTTTT
NA NA TRBJ1-1 TRBV10-3 CAISEKGDTEAFF TGTGCCATCAGTGAGAAGGGAGACACTGAAGCTTTCTTT
NA TRBD2 TRBJ2-3 TRBV7-3 CASSSSRTSGSTDTQYF TGTGCCAGCAGCTCCTCCAGGACTAGCGGTAGCACAGATACGCAGTATTTT
NA NA TRBJ1-4 TRBV14 CASSRANEKLFF TGTGCCAGCTCCAGGGCGAATGAAAAACTGTTTTTT